Below, 14 T cell receptor beta chains from the same sample are listed, as sequenced in a study of Graves' ophthalmopathy and Graves' hyperthyroidism. Amplification targeted the TCR beta CDR3 regions, with RNA transcripts as the source material. First-round RT-PCR employed HTBI primers, with a second-round multiplex PCR after it. TCRdb reprocessed the multiplex PCR reads via MiXCR and lists one record per CDR3 protein. Of approximately 1.2 million distinct CDR3 sequences in the sample, around a third were seen once. Source material: peripheral blood or thyroid tissue (not recorded which). Receptor source: an adult man with Graves' hyperthyroidism.

Remarks on this clonotype: One base away lies a much larger clone, so this may be a sequencing read error. J is TRBJ2-7 and V is TRBV5-1; a possible D gene is TRBD1 (6 bases). Trimming removed 7 bases from V and 1 base from J, with 15 bases in between. The CDR3 extends over 14 amino acids. Germline CDR1 SGHRS, CDR2 YFSETQ. CDR3 coding DNA: TGCGCCAGCGCCATAGGCAGGGGTTCCTACGAGCAGTACTTC. Its protein product is CASAIGRGSYEQYF.

This clonotype was found many times. V is TRBV29-1 and J is TRBJ1-2, with D unresolved. Germline V CDR1 and CDR2: SQVTM, ANQGSEA. V was pared by 7 bases and J by 4 bases, with 16 bases between. The length of the CDR3 is 13 residues. The chain's CDR3 is CSALSTERYGYTF. The CDR3, as DNA: TGCAGCGCCTTATCCACAGAGCGCTATGGCTACACCTTC.

This clonotype was seen ten or more times. This rearrangement joins TRBV15 to TRBJ2-7; perhaps D is TRBD1 or TRBD2 (5 bases each). From germline, CDR1 is LNHNV and CDR2 YYDKDF (reference sequence). V lost 2 bases and J lost 5, with 10 bases in between. The CDR3 has 13 amino acids. In nucleotides, the CDR3 is TGTGCCACCAGCAGACAGGGAGTGGACGAGCAGTACTTC. Amino acid sequence: CATSRQGVDEQYF.

Turning to this clonotype: At one end the junction does not follow the germline gene, possibly because of a read error. The chain is built from TRBV5-1 and TRBJ2-7; maybe TRBD1 (6 bases). CDR3 length: 14 amino acids. CDR1 and CDR2 (germline): SGHRS, YFSETQ. The CDR3 here is CASSLGGYRYEQYF. CDR3 in DNA: TGTGCCAGCAGCTTAGGGGGTTATAGATACGAGCAGTACTTC.

This clonotype has more than one count but fewer than ten. A much larger clone differs from this one at a single base, so this may be a read error. V is TRBV7-2 and J is TRBJ2-7; unclear D gene. The DNA matches TRBJ2-5 better at its end, which makes the J call doubtful. Germline CDR1 is SGHTA and CDR2 is FQGNSA. CDR3 length: 13 amino acids. In DNA, the CDR3 is TGTGCCAGCAGCAAAGGGATACGGGAGACCCAGTACTTC. It specifies CASSKGIRETQYF.

Turning to this clonotype: As the CDR3 is not closed by the conserved phenylalanine or tryptophan, this likely results from a read error. The rearrangement joins TRBV7-3 to TRBJ2-2, with TRBD1 as a possible D gene (6 bases). The ends were cut back, 6 bases at V and 5 bases at J, with 7 bases in the middle. Germline V gene lookup returns CDR1 SGHTA and CDR2 FQGTGA. CDR3 length: 12 residues. CDR3 loop: CASSQGTGELFL. In DNA, the CDR3 is TGTGCCAGCAGTCAGGGGACCGGGGAGCTGTTTCTT.

This clonotype was detected ten times or more. Written as DNA, the CDR3 is TGTGCCATCAGTGAAGAGGGCAGGGCCTACGAGCAGTACTTC. This gives the protein CAISEEGRAYEQYF. The chain combines TRBV10-3 with TRBJ2-7; tentatively, D is TRBD1 or TRBD2 (5 bases each). This CDR3 region has 14 residues. Germline assignment: CDR1 ENHRY and CDR2 SYGVKD. The germline V and J ends were trimmed by 3 bases and 2 bases, with 11 bases remaining between them.

The chain couples TRBV7-2 to TRBJ1-2, with D possibly TRBD1 on 6 matching bases. V was trimmed by 1 base and J by 8 bases, leaving 20 bases between them. This CDR3 contains 16 residues. Germline CDR1 is SGHTA and CDR2 is FQGNSA. CDR3 protein: CASSLGRTARGWGYTF. The CDR3 region has the DNA TGTGCCAGCAGCTTAGGCCGGACAGCCCGAGGATGGGGCTACACCTTC.

As concerns this clonotype: This sequence may be a read error, since a much larger clone differs from it by one base. The chain links TRBV6-6 to TRBJ1-5; 9 positions agree with TRBD1. Germline CDR1 is MNHNY and CDR2 is SVGAGI (reference sequence). V was clipped by 0 bases and J by 2 bases; unmatched bases: 5. The CDR3 has 17 amino acids. The CDR3: CASSYSGDRVGNQPQHF. CDR3 in DNA: TGTGCCAGCAGTTACTCGGGGGACAGGGTTGGCAATCAGCCCCAGCATTTT.

Ten or more counts support this clonotype. The V gene is TRBV19, the J gene TRBJ2-7, with D hard to call. Germline V gene sequence: CDR1 LNHDA, CDR2 SQIVND (reference sequence). Trimming removed 3 bases from V and 7 bases from J, with 4 bases in between. The CDR3 spans 10 residues. DNA for the CDR3: TGTGCCAGTAGTATGAGGGAGCAGTACTTC. Amino acid sequence: CASSMREQYF.

The rearrangement uses TRBV24-1 and TRBJ2-5; D is undetermined. Germline CDR1 reads KGHDR; CDR2 reads SFDVKD. Trimming removed 4 bases from V and 11 bases from J, with 19 bases in between. The CDR3 is made up of 14 amino acids. The CDR3, as DNA: TGTGCCACCAGTGACCATCGCGGAGTCAATGAGCAGTACTTC. The encoded protein is CATSDHRGVNEQYF.

The sample holds many counts of this clonotype. This chain's CDR3 is CASRWGGTSYEQYF. The CDR3 nucleotides are TGTGCCAGTAGATGGGGGGGCACCTCCTACGAGCAGTACTTC. The V call is TRBV19, the J call TRBJ2-7; TRBD2 might be the D (7 bases). CDR1 is LNHDA and CDR2 is SQIVND in the germline V gene (reference sequence). Trimming removed 6 bases from V and 0 bases from J, with 12 bases in between. The CDR3 sequence is 14 residues long.

The chain has TRBV10-3 and TRBJ1-5; weak D call: TRBD1 (6 bases). Germline V gene data show CDR1 as ENHRY and CDR2 as SYGVKD. V gave up 4 bases and J gave up 5 bases, with 18 bases separating them. This CDR3 is 16 amino acids long. CDR3 amino acids: CAISAPARDNYQPQHF. The CDR3 bases are TGTGCCATCAGTGCGCCCGCCCGGGACAATTATCAGCCCCAGCATTTT.

There are many counts of this clonotype. The V call is TRBV7-2, the J call TRBJ1-5; D remains ambiguous. V lost 0 bases to trimming and J lost 3 bases, with 3 bases between them. Per the germline V gene, CDR1 is SGHTA and CDR2 is FQGNSA. There are 13 residues in the CDR3. This CDR3 reads CASSLANNQPQHF. CDR3 DNA sequence: TGTGCCAGCAGCTTAGCCAACAATCAGCCCCAGCATTTT.